A selection of T cell receptor beta chains follows, all from one sample in a study of blood T cell repertoires in COVID-19. Produced via immunoSEQ multiplex PCR; TCRdb's table is partial and in-frame only. The table includes roughly 100,000 clones, roughly nine tenths detected once. Sequences were obtained from peripheral blood. The origin of the receptors is a man aged 50 to 60 with active COVID-19. The CDR3 runs from the conserved cysteine through the conserved F or W. D genes are given only for firm matches. Clone sizes are given selectively: once, few, many, or a class where the clone is expanded.

v_call	d_call	clone_size	j_call	cdr3_nt	cdr3_aa
TRBV7-2	TRBD1	-	TRBJ1-4	TGTGCCAGCAGCCGGGACAGGGGAAAACTGTTTTTT	CASSRDRGKLFF
TRBV12-3/TRBV12-4	TRBD1	-	TRBJ2-5	TGTGCCAGCGCGGACAGGGTGGTAGAGACCCAGTACTTC	CASADRVVETQYF
TRBV20-1	-	-	TRBJ2-5	TGCAGTGCTAGTCAGGAGACCCAGTACTTC	CSASQETQYF
TRBV29-1	TRBD1	-	TRBJ2-5	TGCAGCGTCGCCCTAATGGCAGGGGGAGAGACCCAGTACTTC	CSVALMAGGETQYF
TRBV3-1/TRBV3-2	-	-	TRBJ2-5	TGTGCCAGCAGCCCCCGGACTACCCAAGAGACCCAGTACTTC	CASSPRTTQETQYF
TRBV7-6	TRBD2	once	TRBJ2-1	TGTGCCAGCAGCCGAAGCGGGGGGCAGGTCTATGAGCAGTTCTTC	CASSRSGGQVYEQFF
TRBV9	TRBD1	-	TRBJ1-3	TGTGCCAGCAGCGTAGAGGGACAGATCTCTGGAAACACCATATATTTT	CASSVEGQISGNTIYF
TRBV6-2/TRBV6-3	-	-	TRBJ1-5	TGTGCCAGCAGCCCCCAGAATCAGCCCCAGCATTTT	CASSPQNQPQHF
TRBV7-3	-	-	TRBJ2-5	TGTGCCAGCAGCTTAGGCCCCTGGGAGACCCAGTACTTC	CASSLGPWETQYF
TRBV19	TRBD1	once	TRBJ1-1	TGTGCCAGTAGGGGACAGGGGGCGTTGACTGAAGCTTTCTTT	CASRGQGALTEAFF
TRBV7-9	TRBD2	-	TRBJ2-2	TGTGCCAGCAGCTTAATTAGGACTAGCGGGGGCCTCACCGGGGAGCTGTTTTTT	CASSLIRTSGGLTGELFF
TRBV27	-	-	TRBJ2-6	TGTGCCAGCAGTTTCGGAGGGGCCACTGGGGCCAACGTCCTGACTTTC	CASSFGGATGANVLTF
TRBV5-4	-	-	TRBJ1-2	TGTGCCAGCAGCTTGGGGAGCGGGCCTCCTTCTCTCTATGGCTACACCTTC	CASSLGSGPPSLYGYTF
TRBV7-9	-	-	TRBJ1-2	TGTGCCAGCAGCTCAGAGTCGGGGGGTACCGGCTACACCTTC	CASSSESGGTGYTF
TRBV6-2/TRBV6-3	TRBD1	-	TRBJ2-2	TGTGCCAGCAGCCACCCGACAGGGGGGGAGCTGTTTTTT	CASSHPTGGELFF
TRBV6-5	-	-	TRBJ2-7	TGTGCCAGCAGTACTGAATGGGGGCCCTACGAGCAGTACTTC	CASSTEWGPYEQYF
TRBV19	-	-	TRBJ2-2	TGTGCCAGTAGGTCGACAGTCGATACCGGGGAGCTGTTTTTT	CASRSTVDTGELFF
TRBV10-3	-	-	TRBJ1-1	TGTGCCATCAGTAAAAGAGTTGAGCAACGAATTGGTGAAGCTTTCTTT	CAISKRVEQRIGEAFF
TRBV19	TRBD2	once	TRBJ2-3	TGTGCCAGTAGTATCACTAGCGGGAAAAGAGATACGCAGTATTTT	CASSITSGKRDTQYF
TRBV21-1	-	-	TRBJ1-1	TGTGCCAGCAGCGTCCGCGGGACCCGGGACAGGGACCCTGAAGCTTTCTTT	CASSVRGTRDRDPEAFF
TRBV11-2	-	once	TRBJ2-7	TGTGCCAGCAGCCATACTGGGGGGAGATCCTACGAGCAGTACTTC	CASSHTGGRSYEQYF
TRBV27	TRBD2	-	TRBJ2-4	TGTGCCAGCAGCTTATATAGAGCGGGGGGAGGGGAGAAAGCCAAAAACATTCAGTACTTC	CASSLYRAGGGEKAKNIQYF
TRBV27	TRBD1	-	TRBJ1-5	TGTGCCAGCAGAAGACAGGGGAACGTCAATCAGCCCCAGCATTTT	CASRRQGNVNQPQHF
TRBV7-2	TRBD1	-	TRBJ2-3	TGTGCCAGCAGGTACCGGAGCTGGACAGCGACAGGGGGCGAAGATACGCAGTATTTT	CASRYRSWTATGGEDTQYF
TRBV12-5	TRBD1	-	TRBJ2-7	TGTGCTAGTGGTTTGGTATTAAGACAGGGACCTGACGAGCAGTACTTC	CASGLVLRQGPDEQYF
TRBV6-5	-	-	TRBJ2-2	TGTGCCACCCGGCAGGGTGGGACCGGGGAGCTGTTTTTT	CATRQGGTGELFF
TRBV18	-	-	TRBJ2-1	TGTGCCAGCTCACAAGCGACTCAGGGAAGGAATGAGCAGTTCTTC	CASSQATQGRNEQFF
TRBV10-3	-	-	TRBJ1-1	TGTGCCATCAGTGAGCACCCCGGGGTGATGAACACTGAAGCTTTCTTT	CAISEHPGVMNTEAFF
TRBV6-6	-	-	TRBJ1-1	TGTGCCAGCATTAAATTACAGGCGCCTGAAGCTTTCTTT	CASIKLQAPEAFF
TRBV5-5	TRBD2	-	TRBJ2-1	TGTGCCAGCAGCTTGGAGGGGACTAGCTTCAATGAGCAGTTCTTC	CASSLEGTSFNEQFF
TRBV19	-	-	TRBJ2-7	TGTGCCAGTGAAGGACAGCGGTTCTCCTACGAGCAGTACTTC	CASEGQRFSYEQYF
TRBV6-2/TRBV6-3	-	-	TRBJ1-5	TGTGCCAGCAGTTCCCCGGCACAGGCCCAGCATTTT	CASSSPAQAQHF
TRBV6-5	-	-	TRBJ2-7	TGTGCCAGCAGCCGTCTAGGCTCATACGAGCAGTACTTC	CASSRLGSYEQYF
TRBV19	-	-	TRBJ2-5	TGTGCCAGTAGTGCCGACAGTTTGCGGCAGACCCAGTACTTC	CASSADSLRQTQYF
TRBV6-7	TRBD1	-	TRBJ1-1	TGTGCCAGCACCCAAGGACAGGGTTCCACTGAAGCTTTCTTT	CASTQGQGSTEAFF
TRBV7-2	TRBD2	-	TRBJ2-1	TGTGCCAGCAGCGCAAGCGGGGGCCCATACAATGAGCAGTTCTTC	CASSASGGPYNEQFF
TRBV5-6	-	-	TRBJ1-6	TGTGCCAGCAGCTCTACGACAGAATGGAAGTCACCCCTCCACTTT	CASSSTTEWKSPLHF
TRBV18	-	-	TRBJ1-1	TGTGCCAGCTCACAACAGCAGGGCGAAGCTTTCTTT	CASSQQQGEAFF
TRBV5-6	-	-	TRBJ1-1	TGTGCCAGCAGCCACCGGCGGGACACTGAAGCTTTCTTT	CASSHRRDTEAFF
TRBV29-1	-	-	TRBJ2-1	TGCAGCGTCACGTACGGTGAGCAGTTCTTC	CSVTYGEQFF
TRBV6-2/TRBV6-3	-	-	TRBJ1-2	TGTGCCAGCAGCGACAGTAGGGGCTACACCTTC	CASSDSRGYTF
TRBV27	TRBD2	-	TRBJ2-7	TGTGCCAGCAGAACTAGCGCCGGCGAGCAGTACTTC	CASRTSAGEQYF
TRBV30	-	-	TRBJ1-3	TGTGCCTGGAGTGTCGGAGGGACTGGAAACACCATATATTTT	CAWSVGGTGNTIYF
TRBV6-5	TRBD2	-	TRBJ2-5	TGTGCCAGCAGGGGGTCCGGGGGGGCAGAGACCCAGTACTTC	CASRGSGGAETQYF
TRBV5-1	TRBD2	-	TRBJ2-1	TGCGCCAGCAGCTTTCAGCGGGGGGATAATGAGCAGTTCTTC	CASSFQRGDNEQFF
TRBV3-1/TRBV3-2	-	-	TRBJ2-3	TGTGCCAGCAGCCGAGTGTTAACAGATACGCAGTATTTT	CASSRVLTDTQYF
TRBV10-3	TRBD1	-	TRBJ2-2	TGTGCCATCAGGCGGACAGGGGGCAGTGGGGAGCTGTTTTTT	CAIRRTGGSGELFF
TRBV6-5	TRBD1	-	TRBJ1-5	TGTGCCAGCAGTCCGGGACAGGCCAATCAGCCCCAGCATTTT	CASSPGQANQPQHF
TRBV30	TRBD2	-	TRBJ2-5	TGTGCCTGGCAACCGGGACTAAGCGTTGCGACCCAGTACTTC	CAWQPGLSVATQYF
TRBV12-2	-	-	TRBJ1-4	TGTGCAAGTCGCTTATCGACAGGGAAGGGAGAAAAACTGTTTTTT	CASRLSTGKGEKLFF
TRBV11-2	TRBD2	-	TRBJ2-1	TGTGCCAGCAGCCAGCCTGCTAGCGGGGGGTTACGTGCGAACAATGAGCAGTTCTTC	CASSQPASGGLRANNEQFF
TRBV6-1	TRBD1	-	TRBJ1-2	TGTGCCAGCAGTGAAATGGGACAGGGGACAGGCTACACCTTC	CASSEMGQGTGYTF
TRBV18	-	-	TRBJ1-4	TGTGCCAGCTCACCACGAATGGCGGAAAATGGTGAAAAACTGTTTTTT	CASSPRMAENGEKLFF
TRBV23-1	-	-	TRBJ2-3	TGCGCCAGCAGTCAATCCTGTAGGGGGGAGGGTACGCAGTATTTT	CASSQSCRGEGTQYF
TRBV7-7	-	-	TRBJ2-2	TGTGCTAGCACTCTTCCGGGTGGCGGGGAGCTGTTTTTT	CASTLPGGGELFF
TRBV3-1/TRBV3-2	-	-	TRBJ2-7	TGTGCCAGCAGCCAGGGCAACTCCTACGAGCAGTACTTC	CASSQGNSYEQYF